This T cell receptor beta chain was captured in a study of cytomegalovirus exposure and HLA in healthy donors. Vbeta (60) and Jbeta (13) primers were used in the PCR. Here immunoSEQ multiplex PCR was the method, and the copy in TCRdb shows in-frame clones only, minus some. The table shows under 250,000 clones, with about 80% occurring only once. J lost 3 bases, V lost 2 bases, and 4 bases had no gene match. CDR3 length: 16 amino acids. Germline CDR1 MGHRA, CDR2 YSYEKL. V usage is TRBV4-1 and J usage is TRBJ2-2; 9 bases line up with TRBD2. The TCR comes from a woman under 40 in good health and CMV-seropositive. Sequenced material: PBMCs. CDR3 nucleotide sequence: TGCGCCAGCAGCCAAAGGAGCGGGGGGTACACCGGGGAGCTGTTTTTT. Protein: CASSQRSGGYTGELFF.